A selection of T cell receptor beta chains follows, all from one sample in a study of blood T cell repertoires in COVID-19. This table comes from immunoSEQ multiplex PCR, and its TCRdb copy is limited to in-frame clones, with some not included. The sample has about 26,000 clones; 90% are singletons. The sequencing input was peripheral blood. The receptors derive from a human donor in a cohort sampled during active COVID-19. The CDR3 runs from the conserved cysteine through the conserved F or W. The order of the fields is J gene, V gene, CDR3 length, CDR3 protein.

j_call: TRBJ2-7; v_call: TRBV5-4; cdr3_length: 14; cdr3_aa: CASRREGLSYEQYF
j_call: TRBJ2-7; v_call: TRBV11-2; cdr3_length: 16; cdr3_aa: CASSLDRVRGSYEQYF
j_call: TRBJ1-5; v_call: TRBV11-2; cdr3_length: 15; cdr3_aa: CASSLGKGGKGPQHF
j_call: TRBJ1-2; v_call: TRBV6-5; cdr3_length: 14; cdr3_aa: CASLRTAADYGYTF
j_call: TRBJ2-1; v_call: TRBV7-2; cdr3_length: 13; cdr3_aa: CASSLGGKSEQFF
j_call: TRBJ2-5; v_call: TRBV5-1; cdr3_length: 15; cdr3_aa: CASSIGLAGGETQYF
j_call: TRBJ1-6; v_call: TRBV27; cdr3_length: 17; cdr3_aa: CASSLRWQGIPHSPLHF
j_call: TRBJ1-4; v_call: TRBV7-9; cdr3_length: 15; cdr3_aa: CASSLGIATNEKLFF
j_call: TRBJ2-7; v_call: TRBV5-1; cdr3_length: 13; cdr3_aa: CASSRDRAYEQYF
j_call: TRBJ2-7; v_call: TRBV5-1; cdr3_length: 16; cdr3_aa: CASSSVAGATLPEQYF
j_call: TRBJ1-2; v_call: TRBV9; cdr3_length: 13; cdr3_aa: CASSVDSNYGYTF
j_call: TRBJ2-1; v_call: TRBV6-6; cdr3_length: 11; cdr3_aa: CASSPKNEQFF
j_call: TRBJ1-4; v_call: TRBV5-6; cdr3_length: 15; cdr3_aa: CASSFKGATNEKLFF
j_call: TRBJ1-6; v_call: TRBV5-6; cdr3_length: 15; cdr3_aa: CASSSDAGYNSPLHF
j_call: TRBJ1-6; v_call: TRBV2; cdr3_length: 16; cdr3_aa: CASSLERVQIDSPLHF
j_call: TRBJ2-2; v_call: TRBV27; cdr3_length: 15; cdr3_aa: CASSPLSGRTGELFF
j_call: TRBJ1-1; v_call: TRBV6-2/TRBV6-3; cdr3_length: 13; cdr3_aa: CASSYARNTEAFF
j_call: TRBJ2-7; v_call: TRBV21-1; cdr3_length: 15; cdr3_aa: CASSAKWGQGHEQYF
j_call: TRBJ2-7; v_call: TRBV2; cdr3_length: 14; cdr3_aa: CASSEGTGRYEQYF
j_call: TRBJ2-5; v_call: TRBV5-1; cdr3_length: 14; cdr3_aa: CASSPGGAQETQYF
j_call: TRBJ2-3; v_call: TRBV27; cdr3_length: 17; cdr3_aa: CASSLFSIRTSTDTQYF
j_call: TRBJ2-3; v_call: TRBV7-9; cdr3_length: 15; cdr3_aa: CASSLEAGAIYTQYF
j_call: TRBJ1-2; v_call: TRBV7-2; cdr3_length: 15; cdr3_aa: CASSSPARQGYGYTF
j_call: TRBJ2-7; v_call: TRBV7-2; cdr3_length: 13; cdr3_aa: CASSFRGKYEQYF
j_call: TRBJ2-7; v_call: TRBV6-2/TRBV6-3; cdr3_length: 13; cdr3_aa: CASSLDSRGEQYF
j_call: TRBJ2-7; v_call: TRBV11-2; cdr3_length: 16; cdr3_aa: CASSLDLPGHVYEQYF
j_call: TRBJ2-7; v_call: TRBV29-1; cdr3_length: 14; cdr3_aa: CSVNTPTPSYEQYF
j_call: TRBJ1-5; v_call: TRBV20-1; cdr3_length: 14; cdr3_aa: CSASTGTGRQPQHF
j_call: TRBJ2-2; v_call: TRBV19; cdr3_length: 14; cdr3_aa: CASSVDRRTGELFF
j_call: TRBJ2-7; v_call: TRBV5-1; cdr3_length: 13; cdr3_aa: CASSLGVNREQYF
j_call: TRBJ2-2; v_call: TRBV4-2; cdr3_length: 16; cdr3_aa: CASSQDSGLAAGELFF
j_call: TRBJ1-2; v_call: TRBV6-1; cdr3_length: 13; cdr3_aa: CASSEEIDYGYTF
j_call: TRBJ1-1; v_call: TRBV4-3; cdr3_length: 14; cdr3_aa: CASSQADRNTEAFF
j_call: TRBJ2-3; v_call: TRBV14; cdr3_length: 15; cdr3_aa: CASSRTGVSTDTQYF
j_call: TRBJ1-2; v_call: TRBV9; cdr3_length: 15; cdr3_aa: CASSGEDRANYGYTF
j_call: TRBJ2-7; v_call: TRBV12-5; cdr3_length: 15; cdr3_aa: CASGTSGRGTYEQYF
j_call: TRBJ1-3; v_call: TRBV18; cdr3_length: 15; cdr3_aa: CASSSTGGGGNTIYF
j_call: TRBJ1-4; v_call: TRBV7-2; cdr3_length: 16; cdr3_aa: CASSLLSGGTNEKLFF
j_call: TRBJ1-1; v_call: TRBV18; cdr3_length: 12; cdr3_aa: CASSQGETEAFF
j_call: TRBJ1-2; v_call: TRBV6-5; cdr3_length: 15; cdr3_aa: CASSQTAGTGGGYTF
j_call: TRBJ2-3; v_call: TRBV19; cdr3_length: 17; cdr3_aa: CASRPGQGRPHTDTQYF
j_call: TRBJ2-6; v_call: TRBV27; cdr3_length: 15; cdr3_aa: CASSLEGAGANVLTF
j_call: TRBJ2-1; v_call: TRBV13; cdr3_length: 15; cdr3_aa: CASSPRRDRGNEQFF
j_call: TRBJ2-3; v_call: TRBV7-2; cdr3_length: 15; cdr3_aa: CASSIQGLAVDTQYF
j_call: TRBJ2-1; v_call: TRBV4-1; cdr3_length: 13; cdr3_aa: CASSQGLGDEQFF
j_call: TRBJ2-7; v_call: TRBV7-9; cdr3_length: 12; cdr3_aa: CASSLGSFEQYF
j_call: TRBJ2-7; v_call: TRBV7-2; cdr3_length: 12; cdr3_aa: CASSFTGGEQYF
j_call: TRBJ1-2; v_call: TRBV7-2; cdr3_length: 13; cdr3_aa: CASSLEGDSGYTF
j_call: TRBJ2-7; v_call: TRBV24-1; cdr3_length: 13; cdr3_aa: CATAQRGGNEQYF
j_call: TRBJ1-2; v_call: TRBV3-1/TRBV3-2; cdr3_length: 17; cdr3_aa: CASSQVTQGALDYGYTF
j_call: TRBJ1-1; v_call: TRBV6-5; cdr3_length: 15; cdr3_aa: CASTYSGGQGTEAFF
j_call: TRBJ2-2; v_call: TRBV7-2; cdr3_length: 14; cdr3_aa: CASSLDRNTGELFF
j_call: TRBJ1-6; v_call: TRBV9; cdr3_length: 14; cdr3_aa: CASRTQGSNSPLHF
j_call: TRBJ2-7; v_call: TRBV11-2; cdr3_length: 15; cdr3_aa: CASSLHTGGTNEQYF
j_call: TRBJ2-5; v_call: TRBV2; cdr3_length: 15; cdr3_aa: CASSPGLAGIATQYF
j_call: TRBJ1-2; v_call: TRBV27; cdr3_length: 12; cdr3_aa: CASSLTGGGYTF